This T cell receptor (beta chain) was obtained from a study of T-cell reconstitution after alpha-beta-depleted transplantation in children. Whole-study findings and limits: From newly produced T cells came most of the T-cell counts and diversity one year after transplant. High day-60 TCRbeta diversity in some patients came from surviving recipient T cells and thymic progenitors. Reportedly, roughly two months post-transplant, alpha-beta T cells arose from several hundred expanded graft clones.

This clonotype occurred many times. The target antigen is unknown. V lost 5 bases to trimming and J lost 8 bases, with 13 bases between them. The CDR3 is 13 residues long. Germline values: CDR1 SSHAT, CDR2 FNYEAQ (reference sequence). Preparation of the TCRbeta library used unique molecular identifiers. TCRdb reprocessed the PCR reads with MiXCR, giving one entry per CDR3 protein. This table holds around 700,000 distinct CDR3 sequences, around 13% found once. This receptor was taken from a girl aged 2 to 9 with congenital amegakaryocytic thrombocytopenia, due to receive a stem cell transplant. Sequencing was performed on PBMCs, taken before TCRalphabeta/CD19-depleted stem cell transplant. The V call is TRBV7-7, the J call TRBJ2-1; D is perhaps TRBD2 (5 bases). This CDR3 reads CASSPLVWDEQFF. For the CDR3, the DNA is TGTGCCAGCAGCCCACTAGTTTGGGATGAGCAGTTCTTC.